The source of this T cell receptor (beta chain) is a study of blood T cell repertoires in COVID-19. Turning to the study itself: Sources were T cells, B-cell-depleted T cells, or PBMCs; the material itself was cDNA or gDNA.

V was cut by 4 bases and J by 4 bases, with 18 bases left in between. The CDR3 loop spans 16 amino acids. CDR1 is KGHDR, CDR2 SFDVKD, per germline. In terms of age and location, participants ranged from roughly 18 to 95 years and lived in under 30 US areas. Authors' data handling: For nucleated cells, counts were estimated from reference gene primer amplification. Using immunoSEQ multiplex PCR, the repertoire was profiled, and TCRdb retains in-frame clones only, with some absent. V and J calls and clone size follow that table, whereas D and trimming were derived from the DNA. The data show about 440,000 clones, nearly 90% seen once.

Sample: PBMCs or T cells enriched from blood (not recorded which). The V and J genes are TRBV24-1 and TRBJ1-2, with D maybe TRBD1 (6 bases). This TCR was sampled from a woman aged 18-29 years with acute COVID-19. CDR3 nucleotides: TGTGCCACCAGTGAGGGACTACAGGGAGGGAGCTATGGCTACACCTTC. Protein sequence: CATSEGLQGGSYGYTF.